The 25 T cell receptor beta chains reported below all come from one sample, sequenced in a study of blood T cell repertoires in COVID-19. Here immunoSEQ multiplex PCR was the method, and the copy in TCRdb shows in-frame clones only, minus some. The data contain about 350,000 clones, roughly 90% of them seen just once; the ten biggest clones take up roughly 1%. The specimen sequenced was PBMCs or T cells enriched from blood (not recorded which). The source of these receptors is a woman aged 25 to 45 who had recovered from COVID-19.

The J gene is TRBJ2-5, the V gene TRBV9; possibly TRBD1 for D (5 bases). Trimming took off 4 bases at V and 5 bases at J, with 15 bases between the two ends. The CDR3 is 14 amino acids. The germline V gene encodes CDR1 SGDLS and CDR2 YYNGEE. As DNA, the CDR3 is TGTGCCAGCAGCCCAAGGGCAGGGCGCGAGACCCAGTACTTC. Encoded protein: CASSPRAGRETQYF.

V usage is TRBV6-9 and J usage is TRBJ2-1, with 9 bases matching TRBD1. Per the germline V gene, CDR1 is MNHGY and CDR2 is SVAAGI. V shed 4 bases and J 2 bases; nucleotides not matched to a gene: 18. There are 20 residues in the CDR3. The CDR3 nucleotides read TGTGCCAGCAGTTTGTTAGGGGGGGCCCGGACAGGGGTCCCCTACAATGAGCAGTTCTTC. It yields the protein CASSLLGGARTGVPYNEQFF.

The chain links TRBV6-6 to TRBJ1-2; unclear D gene. The germline V and J ends were trimmed by 8 bases and 3 bases, with 16 bases remaining between them. CDR1 MNHNY and CDR2 SVGAGI come from the germline V gene (reference sequence). This CDR3 spans 14 amino acids. CDR3 region: CASVRGPRDYGYTF. CDR3 coding DNA: TGTGCCAGCGTCCGTGGGCCGAGGGACTATGGCTACACCTTC.

The CDR3 protein is CASNLHLGEKLFF. The CDR3 DNA reads as TGCGCCAGCAATTTACACCTTGGTGAAAAACTGTTTTTT. J is TRBJ1-4 and V is TRBV5-1, with D hard to call. This CDR3 has 13 amino acids. Germline V gives CDR1 SGHRS, CDR2 YFSETQ. Trimming cost V 6 bases and J 7 bases, with 13 bases left between them.

The chain uses TRBV28 and TRBJ2-2; 9 bases match TRBD1. CDR1 is MDHEN and CDR2 is SYDVKM in the germline V gene. This CDR3 comprises 15 residues. Trimming at V came to 5 bases and at J to 5 bases, leaving 6 bases not matched to a gene. The chain's CDR3 is CASSPRQGGTGELFF. The CDR3 region has the DNA TGTGCCAGCAGTCCGCGACAGGGGGGGACCGGGGAGCTGTTTTTT.

This clone was counted a few times. The genes are TRBV18 and TRBJ1-2; TRBD1 matches at 10 bases. Germline V gene lookup returns CDR1 KGHSH and CDR2 LQKENI. This CDR3 comprises 14 residues. V lost 6 bases and J lost 6; bases outside the gene matches: 7. The CDR3 loop is CASSGTGEGDGYTF. The CDR3 DNA reads as TGTGCCAGCTCCGGGACAGGGGAGGGCGATGGCTACACCTTC.

This chain joins TRBV4-2 and TRBJ1-6, with unresolved D. The CDR3 totals 14 residues. The V end was cut by 4 bases, the J end by 8 bases, with 12 bases between. Germline CDR1 LGHNA, CDR2 YNFKEQ. The CDR3 is CASSRAGKDSPLHF. The CDR3 DNA is TGTGCCAGCAGCCGGGCGGGGAAAGATTCACCCCTCCACTTT.

The chain has TRBV19 and TRBJ1-2, with D possibly TRBD1 on 5 matching bases. The CDR3 loop spans 15 amino acids. Germline assignment: CDR1 LNHDA and CDR2 SQIVND (reference sequence). With 4 bases removed from V and 8 bases from J, the gap between germline ends came to 20 bases. This CDR3 reads CASSRILGQGEGYTF. The CDR3 region has the DNA TGTGCCAGTAGTAGAATACTCGGACAAGGGGAAGGCTACACCTTC. The whole variable domain, remainder taken from reference TRBV19 and TRBJ1-2, is DGGITQSPKYLFRKEGQNVTLSCEQNLNHDAMYWYRQDPGQGLRLIYYSQIVNDFQKGDIAEGYSVSREKKESFPLTVTSAQKNPTAFYLCASSRILGQGEGYTFGSGTRLTVV.

V usage is TRBV7-9 and J usage is TRBJ2-2; the D gene is possibly TRBD1 (5 bases). In germline, CDR1 is SEHNR, CDR2 FQNEAQ (reference sequence). This CDR3 is 18 amino acids long. V dropped 1 base and J dropped 5 bases, with 20 bases sitting between them. Here the CDR3 reads CASSLGWGLAEATGELFF. In DNA, the CDR3 is TGTGCCAGCAGCTTAGGGTGGGGCCTTGCGGAAGCAACCGGGGAGCTGTTTTTT.

This clone appeared a single time. The V and J genes are TRBV7-9 and TRBJ1-2; D is uncertain. The germline gives CDR1 SEHNR, CDR2 FQNEAQ (reference sequence). V was trimmed by 5 bases and J by 7 bases, leaving 17 bases between them. The CDR3 spans 14 residues. The CDR3, as DNA: TGTGCCAGCAGCGCGGAAGCTCGGCGGGGTGGCTACACCTTC. Its translation: CASSAEARRGGYTF.

The rearrangement links TRBV3-1 (or the pseudogene TRBV3-2) to TRBJ1-1; 8 bases match TRBD1. The J segment lost 4 bases and the V segment lost 4 bases, leaving 11 bases of the junction unmatched. The CDR3 extends over 16 amino acids. Per the germline V gene, CDR1 is LGHDT and CDR2 is YNNKEL (reference sequence). CDR3 DNA sequence: TGTGCCAGCAGCCCAGATGGGACAGGAGGTGGCACTGAAGCTTTCTTT. Residues: CASSPDGTGGGTEAFF.

J is TRBJ2-7 and V is TRBV19; the D gene is possibly TRBD1 (5 bases). Germline CDR1 reads LNHDA; CDR2 reads SQIVND (reference sequence). V was shortened by 0 bases and J by 0 bases, with 9 bases between the two germline ends. This CDR3 is built from 15 residues. CDR3: CASSIDDRPSYEQYF. DNA of the CDR3: TGTGCCAGTAGTATAGATGACAGACCCTCCTACGAGCAGTACTTC.

The chain couples TRBV2 to TRBJ1-3; no firm D call. Germline V gene lookup returns CDR1 SNHLY and CDR2 FYNNEI. V was clipped by 4 bases and J by 2 bases, with 9 bases between them. This CDR3 contains 14 residues. The CDR3, as DNA: TGTGCCAGCAGTGGGGGAGGGACTGGAAACACCATATATTTT. Its protein is CASSGGGTGNTIYF.

The chain combines TRBV27 with TRBJ2-7; D is possibly TRBD2 (6 bases). This CDR3 contains 13 residues. Germline V gives CDR1 MNHEY, CDR2 SMNVEV (reference sequence). The V end was cut by 4 bases, the J end by 4 bases, with 11 bases between. CDR3 coding DNA: TGTGCCAGCAGTTCCGGGCGGGGATACGAGCAGTACTTC. Encoded protein: CASSSGRGYEQYF.

The gene calls are TRBV5-4 and TRBJ1-2, with no clear D. The germline V gene encodes CDR1 SGHNT and CDR2 YYREEE (reference sequence). The CDR3 spans 14 residues. The ends were cut back, 2 bases at V and 0 bases at J, with 8 bases in the middle. CDR3 coding DNA: TGTGCCAGCAGCTTAAACAGTGCTAACTATGGCTACACCTTC. Translation gives CASSLNSANYGYTF.

This chain uses TRBV27 with TRBJ1-1; TRBD1 is a possible D gene (6 bases). CDR1 MNHEY and CDR2 SMNVEV come from the germline V gene (reference sequence). Trimming left V 6 bases short and J 3 bases short, with 20 bases between. CDR3 length: 16 residues. The CDR3: CASSITRGRSHTEAFF. CDR3 sequence (DNA): TGTGCCAGCAGCATTACCAGGGGAAGGTCCCACACTGAAGCTTTCTTT.

V is TRBV7-8 and J is TRBJ2-7, with TRBD1 as a possible D gene (6 bases). The CDR3 runs 14 residues. The germline V gene has CDR1 SGHVS and CDR2 FQNEAQ. V was pared by 2 bases and J by 3 bases, with 11 bases between. The CDR3 nucleotides are TGTGCCAGCAGCTTAAGGGAAGGGGGCTACGAGCAGTACTTC. Its protein is CASSLREGGYEQYF.

The chain's CDR3 is CAGGPAGASYEQYF. CDR3 DNA sequence: TGTGCCGGGGGCCCAGCGGGGGCATCCTACGAGCAGTACTTC. The chain has TRBV30 and TRBJ2-7, with 8 positions matching TRBD2. The CDR3 is 14 residues long. With 8 bases clipped from V and 1 base from J, the junction kept 10 bases outside the gene matches. Germline lookup yields CDR1 GTSNPN and CDR2 SVGIG (reference sequence). Full variable domain (outside the CDR3, taken from reference TRBV30 and TRBJ2-7): SQTIHQWPATLVQPVGSPLSLECTVEGTSNPNLYWYRQAAGRGLQLLFYSVGIGQISSEVPQNLSASRPQDRQFILSSKKLLLSDSGFYLCAGGPAGASYEQYFGPGTRLTVT.

DNA of the CDR3: TGTGCCAGCAGTCCCGGACAGTACGAGCAGTACTTC. Residues: CASSPGQYEQYF. The chain is built from TRBV28 and TRBJ2-7, with D perhaps matching TRBD1 (6 bases). The CDR3 length is 12 residues. Germline V gene sequence: CDR1 MDHEN, CDR2 SYDVKM. Trimming stripped 5 bases from V and 4 bases from J, with 9 bases between.

This clone was observed a single time. The CDR3 is CASSPDRGKGGARETQYF. CDR3 in DNA: TGTGCCAGCAGCCCGGACAGGGGGAAGGGAGGGGCCCGGGAGACCCAGTACTTC. The J gene is TRBJ2-5, the V gene TRBV7-9, with 10 bases matching TRBD1. The CDR3 covers 18 residues. J gave up 5 bases and V 5 bases, and 17 bases lay outside the gene matches. Germline V gene lookup returns CDR1 SEHNR and CDR2 FQNEAQ (reference sequence).

In the case of this clone: Other nucleotide sequences in the sample specify the same CDR3. This chain links TRBV27 with TRBJ2-7; TRBD1 is a possible D gene (6 bases). The germline V gene encodes CDR1 MNHEY and CDR2 SMNVEV (reference sequence). V was pared by 5 bases and J by 1 base, with 15 bases between. The length of the CDR3 is 15 residues. CDR3 loop: CASSLTGTLSYEQYF. CDR3 nucleotides: TGTGCCAGCAGTCTCACCGGGACACTGTCCTACGAGCAGTACTTC.

The chain is built from TRBV28 and TRBJ2-3; D might be TRBD2 (6 bases). The V end was cut by 5 bases, the J end by 4 bases, with 19 bases between. The germline CDR1 and CDR2 sequences are MDHEN and SYDVKM. This CDR3 contains 16 residues. CDR3 loop: CASSPTLGGGADTQYF. The DNA of the CDR3 is TGTGCCAGCAGTCCTACCCTGGGGGGTGGGGCAGATACGCAGTATTTT.

This clone was counted a single time. J is TRBJ2-5 and V is TRBV9, with D maybe TRBD1 (6 bases). Germline V gives CDR1 SGDLS, CDR2 YYNGEE. CDR3 size: 13 residues. V dropped 4 bases and J dropped 2 bases, with 9 bases sitting between them. The CDR3 sequence: CASSTGNQETQYF. The CDR3 coding sequence is TGTGCCAGCAGCACAGGGAATCAAGAGACCCAGTACTTC.

The count of this clone is one. J is TRBJ2-7 and V is TRBV7-2; possible D gene TRBD2, 5 bases. Germline CDR1 and CDR2: SGHTA and FQGNSA. The CDR3 is made up of 15 amino acids. The V end lost 5 bases, the J end lost 2 bases, and 16 bases lay between the germline ends. The CDR3 is CASSLDPSGAYEQYF. CDR3 nucleotides: TGTGCCAGCAGCCTCGACCCCTCCGGGGCCTACGAGCAGTACTTC.

The V gene is TRBV2, the J gene TRBJ2-5; the D gene is possibly TRBD2 (6 bases). The CDR3 consists of 14 residues. Germline assignment: CDR1 SNHLY and CDR2 FYNNEI. Trimming pared 8 bases from V and 5 bases from J, leaving 18 bases between. The CDR3 DNA is TGTGCCAGCCTATGGGCGGGGATAGGGGAGACCCAGTACTTC. The encoded protein is CASLWAGIGETQYF.